The clone carrying this TCR beta chain showed up just a few times. Negative isolation yielded the CD8+ and CD4+ T cells, while FACS enriched the TEMRA cells. The data stem from a study of CD8 T cells in Susac syndrome. Reverse transcription of roughly 0.45 to 1 ug RNA used random hexamers. TCRdb reanalysed the immunoSEQ multiplex PCR reads using MiXCR and keeps one entry per CDR3 protein. The sample comprises 150,000 to 200,000 distinct CDR3 sequences, about 93% of which are singletons, and 0.1% rests with the top ten. The CDR3 runs to 14 residues. V shed 3 bases and J shed 2 bases, with 9 bases lying between them.

This receptor was taken from a human donor in good health. The chain has TRBV12-3 or TRBV12-4 and TRBJ2-3, with D hard to call. Sequenced material: CD4+ T cells from PBMCs. The CDR3 nucleotides are TGTGCCAGCAGTTTCAGTGTGAACACAGATACGCAGTATTTT. It translates to CASSFSVNTDTQYF.